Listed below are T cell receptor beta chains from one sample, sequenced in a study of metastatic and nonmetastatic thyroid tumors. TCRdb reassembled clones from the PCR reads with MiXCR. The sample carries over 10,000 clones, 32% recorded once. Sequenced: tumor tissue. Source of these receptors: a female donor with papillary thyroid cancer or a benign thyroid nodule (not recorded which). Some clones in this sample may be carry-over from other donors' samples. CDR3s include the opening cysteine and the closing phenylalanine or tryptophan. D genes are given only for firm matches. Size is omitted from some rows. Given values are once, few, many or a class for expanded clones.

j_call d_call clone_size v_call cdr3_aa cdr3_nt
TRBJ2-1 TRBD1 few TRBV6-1 CASSMDRGLAEQFF TGTGCCAGCAGTATGGACAGGGGGCTTGCTGAGCAGTTCTTC
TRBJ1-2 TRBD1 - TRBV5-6 CASSPLTGQGYKDDGYTF TGTGCCAGCAGCCCCTTAACGGGACAGGGATATAAGGACGATGGCTACACCTTC
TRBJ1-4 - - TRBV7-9 CASSLGQVNPAGEKLFF TGTGCCAGCAGCTTAGGGCAGGTAAACCCGGCAGGTGAAAAACTGTTTTTT
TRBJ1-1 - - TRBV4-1 CASSQVFEEAFF TGCGCCAGCAGCCAAGTTTTCGAGGAAGCTTTCTTT
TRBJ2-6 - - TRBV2 CASSKALLGFSGANVLTF TGTGCCAGCAGTAAAGCGCTCCTGGGGTTCTCTGGGGCCAACGTCCTGACTTTC
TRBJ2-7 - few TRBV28 CASSSYTGDTSSYEQYF TGTGCCAGCAGTTCCTATACCGGGGACACGAGCTCCTACGAGCAGTACTTC
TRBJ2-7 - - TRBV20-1 CSARDPRGHYF TGCAGTGCTAGAGATCCCCGGGGGCACTACTTC
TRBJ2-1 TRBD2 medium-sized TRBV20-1 CSARDIATSGSGRQFF TGCAGTGCTAGAGATATAGCGACTAGCGGGAGTGGAAGGCAGTTCTTC
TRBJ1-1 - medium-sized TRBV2 CASSDQGTGMNTEAFF TGTGCCAGCAGTGATCAGGGGACGGGGATGAACACTGAAGCTTTCTTT
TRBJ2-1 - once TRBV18 CASSPLNSYNEQFF TGTGCCAGCTCACCACTTAACTCCTACAATGAGCAGTTCTTC
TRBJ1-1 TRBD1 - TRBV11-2 CASSLDRGTGVMNTEAFF TGTGCCAGCAGCTTAGATCGGGGGACAGGAGTTATGAACACTGAAGCTTTCTTT
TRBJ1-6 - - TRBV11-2 CASSLGGTGNSPLHF TGTGCCAGCAGCTTAGGGGGTACAGGGAATTCACCCCTCCACTTT
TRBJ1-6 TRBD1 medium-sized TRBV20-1 CSVGQGGSPLHF TGCAGTGTGGGACAGGGTGGCTCACCCCTCCACTTT
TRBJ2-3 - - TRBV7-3 CASSLHVAGGSTDMQYF -
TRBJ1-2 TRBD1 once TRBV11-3 CASSLTGGYGYTF TGTGCCAGCAGCCTGACAGGGGGCTATGGCTACACCTTC
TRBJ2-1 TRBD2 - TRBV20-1 CSARSTLTSGGLNEQFF TGCAGTGCTAGATCCACCCTGACTAGCGGGGGCCTCAATGAGCAGTTCTTC
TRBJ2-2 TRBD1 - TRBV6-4 CASSTTGEGTGELFF TGTGCCAGCAGTACCACAGGGGAAGGGACCGGGGAGCTGTTTTTT
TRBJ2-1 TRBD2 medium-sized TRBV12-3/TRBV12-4 CATCRSGTKYNEQFF TGTGCCACCTGCCGGTCCGGGACTAAATACAATGAGCAGTTCTTC
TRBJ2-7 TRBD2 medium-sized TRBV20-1 CSASPSGGTYEQYF TGCAGTGCTAGCCCTAGCGGGGGAACCTACGAGCAGTACTTC
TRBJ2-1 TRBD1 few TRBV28 CASSPRDRGWNEQFF TGTGCCAGCAGTCCGAGGGACAGGGGGTGGAATGAGCAGTTCTTC
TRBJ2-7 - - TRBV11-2 CASGELGGEQYF TGTGCCTCCGGAGAGCTAGGGGGCGAGCAGTACTTC
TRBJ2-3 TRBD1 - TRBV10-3 CAIRGDRADTQYF TGTGCCATCAGGGGGGACAGGGCAGATACGCAGTATTTT
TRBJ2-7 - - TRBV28 CASRYMGFEHYEQYF TGTGCCAGCAGGTATATGGGGTTCGAGCACTACGAGCAGTACTTC
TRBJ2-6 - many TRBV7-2 CASSLGPSGANVLTF TGTGCCAGCAGCTTAGGACCTTCTGGGGCCAACGTCCTGACTTTC
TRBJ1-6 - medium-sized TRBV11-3 CASSLSGNSPLHF TGTGCCAGCAGCTTGTCCGGAAATTCACCCCTCCACTTT
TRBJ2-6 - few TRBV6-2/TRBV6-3 CASSYESSGANVLTF TGTGCCAGCAGTTACGAAAGCTCTGGGGCCAACGTCCTGACTTTC
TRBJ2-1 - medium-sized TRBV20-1 CSARDWSSYNEQFF TGCAGTGCTCGAGACTGGAGCTCCTACAATGAGCAGTTCTTC
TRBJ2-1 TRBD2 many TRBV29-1 CSVEARNTPGLNNEQFF TGCAGCGTTGAAGCCCGAAATACTCCGGGACTAAACAATGAGCAGTTCTTC
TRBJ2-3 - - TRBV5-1 CASGPGRRDTQYF TGCGCCAGCGGCCCTGGGCGGAGAGATACACAGTATTTT
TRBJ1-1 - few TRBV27 CAASSKGYTEAFF TGTGCCGCCTCAAGCAAAGGGTACACTGAAGCTTTCTTT
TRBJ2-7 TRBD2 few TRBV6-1 CASREAGLDEQYF TGTGCCAGCCGAGAAGCGGGACTGGACGAGCAGTACTTC
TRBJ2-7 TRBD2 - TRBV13 CASSSSGRAYEQYF TGTGCCAGCAGCTCTAGCGGGAGGGCATACGAGCAGTACTTC
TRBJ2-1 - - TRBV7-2 CASSSGPHNEQFF TGTGCCAGCAGCTCGGGGCCTCACAATGAGCAGTTCTTC
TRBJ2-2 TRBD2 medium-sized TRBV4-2 CASSQDGGVNTGELFF TGTGCCAGCAGCCAAGATGGGGGGGTGAACACCGGGGAGCTGTTTTTT
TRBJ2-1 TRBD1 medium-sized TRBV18 CASSPARSGGNNEQFF TGTGCCAGCTCACCAGCAAGGTCAGGGGGAAACAATGAGCAGTTCTTC
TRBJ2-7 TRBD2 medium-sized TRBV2 CASSRSSGGAREQYF TGTGCCAGCAGTCGCTCTAGCGGGGGGGCCCGCGAGCAGTACTTC
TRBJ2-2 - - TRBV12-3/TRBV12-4 CASSLLSVGTGELFF TGTGCCAGCAGTTTACTTAGCGTGGGAACCGGGGAGCTGTTTTTT
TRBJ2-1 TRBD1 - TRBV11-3 CASSPGQGDEQFF TGTGCCAGCAGCCCGGGACAGGGTGATGAGCAGTTCTTC
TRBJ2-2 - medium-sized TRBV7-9 CASRGGITGELFF TGTGCCAGCAGAGGGGGGATCACCGGGGAGCTGTTTTTT
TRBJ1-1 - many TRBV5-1 CASSLRRGADTEAFF TGCGCCAGCAGCTTAAGAAGGGGCGCGGACACTGAAGCTTTCTTT
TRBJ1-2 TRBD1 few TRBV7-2 CASSTRDRDGYTF TGTGCCAGCAGCACCCGGGACAGGGATGGCTACACCTTC
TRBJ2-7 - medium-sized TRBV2 CASSEDQGREQYF TGTGCCAGCAGTGAAGACCAGGGGCGGGAGCAGTACTTC
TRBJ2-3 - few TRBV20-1 CSARDVFGGESTDTQYF TGCAGTGCTAGAGATGTATTCGGCGGGGAGAGCACAGATACGCAGTATTTT
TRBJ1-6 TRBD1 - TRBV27 CASSLWTGRPPLHF TGTGCCAGCAGTTTATGGACAGGGCGTCCACCCCTCCACTTT
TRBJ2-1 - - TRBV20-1 CSARGSSEYNEQFF TGCAGTGCTAGAGGCTCTAGCGAGTACAATGAGCAGTTCTTC
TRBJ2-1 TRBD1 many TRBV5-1 CASSLAGFVGQGGNEQFF TGCGCCAGCAGCTTGGCGGGGTTCGTTGGACAGGGTGGCAACGAGCAGTTCTTC
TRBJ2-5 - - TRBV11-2 CASGEEVLETQYF TGTGCCAGCGGTGAGGAGGTTCTAGAGACCCAGTACTTC
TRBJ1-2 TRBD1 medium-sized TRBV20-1 CSATPDRGAMGGYTF TGCAGTGCTACTCCCGACAGGGGTGCTATGGGTGGCTACACCTTC
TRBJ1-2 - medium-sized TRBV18 CASSLGWRGTNYGYTF TGTGCCAGCTCACTTGGATGGCGCGGTACTAACTATGGCTACACCTTC
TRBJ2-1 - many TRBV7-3 CASSLAPQNEQFF TGTGCCAGCAGCCTAGCCCCACAGAATGAGCAGTTCTTC
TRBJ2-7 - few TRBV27 CASSLSGGPYEQYF TGTGCCAGCAGTTTATCAGGGGGGCCCTACGAGCAGTACTTC
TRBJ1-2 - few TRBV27 CASSRTDSSGYTF TGTGCCAGCAGCCGAACCGACAGTTCTGGCTACACCTTC
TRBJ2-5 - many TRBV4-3 CASSQESYETQYF TGCGCCAGCAGCCAAGAGAGCTACGAGACCCAGTACTTC
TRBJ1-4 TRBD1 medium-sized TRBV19 CASTRAGGAEKLFF TGTGCCAGTACCCGAGCAGGGGGCGCGGAAAAACTGTTTTTT
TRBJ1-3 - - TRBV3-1 CASSPTQLGGAGNTIYF TGTGCCAGCAGCCCTACCCAATTGGGGGGCGCTGGAAACACCATATACTTT
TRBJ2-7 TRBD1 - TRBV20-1 CSARDPDRGLFEQYF TGCAGTGCTAGAGATCCGGACAGGGGGCTGTTCGAGCAGTACTTC
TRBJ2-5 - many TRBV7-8 CASSLEGFRTQYF TGTGCCAGCAGCTTAGAGGGCTTTAGGACCCAGTACTTC
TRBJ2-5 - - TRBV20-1 CSAQDYQETQYF TGCAGTGCTCAGGACTACCAAGAGACCCAGTACTTC
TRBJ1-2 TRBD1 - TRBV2 CASTSQGGYYGYTF TGTGCCAGCACCTCACAGGGGGGTTACTATGGCTACACCTTC